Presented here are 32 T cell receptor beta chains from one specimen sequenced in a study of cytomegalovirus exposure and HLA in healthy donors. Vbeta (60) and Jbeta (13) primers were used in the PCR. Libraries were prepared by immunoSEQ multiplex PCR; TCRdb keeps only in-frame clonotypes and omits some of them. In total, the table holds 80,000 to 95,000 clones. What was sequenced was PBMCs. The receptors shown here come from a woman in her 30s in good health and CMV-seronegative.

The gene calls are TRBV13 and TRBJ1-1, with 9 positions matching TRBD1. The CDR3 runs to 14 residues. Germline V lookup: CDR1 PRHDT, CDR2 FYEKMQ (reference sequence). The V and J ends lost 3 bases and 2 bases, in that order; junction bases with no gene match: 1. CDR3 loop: CASSFTGGNTEAFF. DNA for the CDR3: TGTGCCAGCAGCTTTACAGGGGGCAACACTGAAGCTTTCTTT.

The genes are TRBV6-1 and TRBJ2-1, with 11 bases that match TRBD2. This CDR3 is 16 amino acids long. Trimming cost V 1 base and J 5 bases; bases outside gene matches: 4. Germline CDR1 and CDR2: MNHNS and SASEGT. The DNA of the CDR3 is TGTGCCAGCAGTGAAGAACCGGGACTAGCGGACAATGAGCAGTTCTTC. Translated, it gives CASSEEPGLADNEQFF.

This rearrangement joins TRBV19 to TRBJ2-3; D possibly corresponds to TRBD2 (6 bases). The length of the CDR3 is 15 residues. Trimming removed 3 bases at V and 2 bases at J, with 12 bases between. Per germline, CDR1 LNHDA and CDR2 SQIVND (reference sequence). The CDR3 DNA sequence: TGTGCCAGTAGTATTCCCGGCGGGGCCACAGATACGCAGTATTTT. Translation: CASSIPGGATDTQYF.

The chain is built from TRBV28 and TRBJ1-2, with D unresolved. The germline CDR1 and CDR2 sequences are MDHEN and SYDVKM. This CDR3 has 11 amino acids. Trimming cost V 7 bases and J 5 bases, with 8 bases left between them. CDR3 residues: CASNNGYGYTF. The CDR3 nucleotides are TGTGCCAGCAACAACGGGTATGGCTACACCTTC.

The CDR3 is CASSLAGDRTEAFF. The CDR3, as DNA: TGTGCCAGCAGCTTAGCTGGGGACAGGACTGAAGCTTTCTTT. The rearrangement uses TRBV7-8 and TRBJ1-1, with TRBD1 matching over 8 bases. The J segment lost 5 bases and the V segment lost 0 bases, leaving 2 bases of the junction unmatched. Germline assignment: CDR1 SGHVS and CDR2 FQNEAQ. The CDR3 has 14 amino acids.

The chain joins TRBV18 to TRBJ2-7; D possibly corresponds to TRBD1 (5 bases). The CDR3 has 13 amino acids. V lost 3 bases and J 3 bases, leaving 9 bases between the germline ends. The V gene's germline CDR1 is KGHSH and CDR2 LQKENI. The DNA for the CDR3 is TGTGCCAGCTCACCCGACAGCAACTACGAGCAGTACTTC. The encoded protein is CASSPDSNYEQYF.

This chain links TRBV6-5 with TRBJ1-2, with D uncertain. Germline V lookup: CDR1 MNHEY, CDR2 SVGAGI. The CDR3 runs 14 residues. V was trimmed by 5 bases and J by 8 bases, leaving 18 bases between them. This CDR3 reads CASSRLYGSLGYTF. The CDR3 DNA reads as TGTGCCAGCAGTCGACTCTATGGTTCTTTAGGCTACACCTTC.

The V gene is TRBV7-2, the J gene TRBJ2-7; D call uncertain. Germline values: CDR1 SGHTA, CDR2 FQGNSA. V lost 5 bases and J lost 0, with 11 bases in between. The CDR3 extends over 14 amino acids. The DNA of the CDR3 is TGTGCCAGCAGCGTCGAGGCCACCTCCTACGAGCAGTACTTC. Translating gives CASSVEATSYEQYF.

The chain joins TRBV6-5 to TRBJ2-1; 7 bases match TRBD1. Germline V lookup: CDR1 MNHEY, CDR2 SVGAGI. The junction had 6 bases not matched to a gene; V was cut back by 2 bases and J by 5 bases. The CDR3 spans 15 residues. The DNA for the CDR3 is TGTGCCAGCAGTTACAGTAAGGGACAGAACAATGAGCAGTTCTTC. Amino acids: CASSYSKGQNNEQFF.

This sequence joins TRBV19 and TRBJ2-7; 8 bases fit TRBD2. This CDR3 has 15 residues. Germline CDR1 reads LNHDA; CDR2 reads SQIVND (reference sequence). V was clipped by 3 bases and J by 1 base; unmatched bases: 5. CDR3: CASSISGSRSYEQYF. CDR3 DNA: TGTGCCAGTAGTATCAGCGGGAGTAGGTCCTACGAGCAGTACTTC.

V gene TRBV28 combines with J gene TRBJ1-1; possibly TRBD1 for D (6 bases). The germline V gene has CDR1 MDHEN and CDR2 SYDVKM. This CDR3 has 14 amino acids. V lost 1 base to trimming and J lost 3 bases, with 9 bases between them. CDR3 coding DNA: TGTGCCAGCAGTTTATCAGGGGCACACACTGAAGCTTTCTTT. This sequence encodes CASSLSGAHTEAFF. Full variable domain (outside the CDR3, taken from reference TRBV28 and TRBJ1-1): DVKVTQSSRYLVKRTGEKVFLECVQDMDHENMFWYRQDPGLGLRLIYFSYDVKMKEKGDIPEGYSVSREKKERFSLILESASTNQTSMYLCASSLSGAHTEAFFGQGTRLTVV.

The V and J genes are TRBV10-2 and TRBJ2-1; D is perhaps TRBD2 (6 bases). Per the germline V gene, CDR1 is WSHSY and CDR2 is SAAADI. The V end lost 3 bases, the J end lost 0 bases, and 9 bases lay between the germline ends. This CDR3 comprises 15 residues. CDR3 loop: CASSDSGSSYNEQFF. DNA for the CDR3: TGCGCCAGCAGTGATAGCGGAAGCTCCTACAATGAGCAGTTCTTC.

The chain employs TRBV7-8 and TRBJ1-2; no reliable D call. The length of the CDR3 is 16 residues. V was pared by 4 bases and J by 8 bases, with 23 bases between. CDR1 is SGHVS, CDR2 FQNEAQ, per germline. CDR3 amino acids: CASSSANRGSSGGYTF. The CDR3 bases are TGTGCCAGCAGCTCAGCAAACCGGGGTTCGTCGGGCGGCTACACCTTC.

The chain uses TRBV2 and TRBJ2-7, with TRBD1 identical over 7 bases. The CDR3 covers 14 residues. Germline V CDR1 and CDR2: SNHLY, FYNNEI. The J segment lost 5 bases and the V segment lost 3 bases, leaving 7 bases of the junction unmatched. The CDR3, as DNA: TGTGCCAGCAGTGACAGACAGGGCAATGACGAGCAGTACTTC. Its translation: CASSDRQGNDEQYF.

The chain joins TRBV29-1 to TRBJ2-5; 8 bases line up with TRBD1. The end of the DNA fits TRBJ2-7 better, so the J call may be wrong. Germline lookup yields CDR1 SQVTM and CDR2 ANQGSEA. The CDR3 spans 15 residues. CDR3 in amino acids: CSAISGGQATYEQYF. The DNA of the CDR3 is TGCAGCGCAATCTCAGGGGGACAGGCAACCTACGAGCAGTACTTC.

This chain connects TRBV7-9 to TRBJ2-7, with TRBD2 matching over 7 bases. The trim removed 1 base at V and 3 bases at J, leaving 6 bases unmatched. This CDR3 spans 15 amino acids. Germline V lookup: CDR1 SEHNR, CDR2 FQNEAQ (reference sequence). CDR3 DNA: TGTGCCAGCAGCTTAGTAGGGGAGGGTTTCTACGAGCAGTACTTC. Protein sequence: CASSLVGEGFYEQYF. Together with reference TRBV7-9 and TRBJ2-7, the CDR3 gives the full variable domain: DTGVSQNPRHKITKRGQNVTFRCDPISEHNRLYWYRQTLGQGPEFLTYFQNEAQLEKSRLLSDRFSAERPKGSFSTLEIQRTEQGDSAMYLCASSLVGEGFYEQYFGPGTRLTVT.

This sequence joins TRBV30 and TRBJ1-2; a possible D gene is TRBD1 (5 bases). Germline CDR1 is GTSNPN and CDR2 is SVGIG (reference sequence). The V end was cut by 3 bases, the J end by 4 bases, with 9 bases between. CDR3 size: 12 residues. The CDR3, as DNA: TGTGCCTGGAGGGACACCCGCTATGGCTACACCTTC. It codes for CAWRDTRYGYTF.

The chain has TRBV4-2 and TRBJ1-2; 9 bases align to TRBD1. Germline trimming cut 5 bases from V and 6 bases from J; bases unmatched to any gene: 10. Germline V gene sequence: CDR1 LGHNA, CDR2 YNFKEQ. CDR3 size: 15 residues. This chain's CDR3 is CASSSGTGYVHGYTF. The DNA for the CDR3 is TGTGCCAGCAGCAGCGGGACAGGGTATGTCCATGGCTACACCTTC.

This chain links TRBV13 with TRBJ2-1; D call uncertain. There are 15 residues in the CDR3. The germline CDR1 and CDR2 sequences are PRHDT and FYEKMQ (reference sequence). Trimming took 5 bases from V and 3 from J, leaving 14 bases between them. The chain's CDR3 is CASSLNTESYNEQFF. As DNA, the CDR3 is TGTGCCAGCAGCCTTAACACGGAGAGCTACAATGAGCAGTTCTTC.

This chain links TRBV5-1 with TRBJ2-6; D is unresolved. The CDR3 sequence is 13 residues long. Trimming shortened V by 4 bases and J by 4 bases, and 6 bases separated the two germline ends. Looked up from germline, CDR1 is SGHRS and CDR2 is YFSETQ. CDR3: CASSPLGANVLTF. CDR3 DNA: TGCGCCAGCAGCCCCCTCGGGGCCAACGTCCTGACTTTC.

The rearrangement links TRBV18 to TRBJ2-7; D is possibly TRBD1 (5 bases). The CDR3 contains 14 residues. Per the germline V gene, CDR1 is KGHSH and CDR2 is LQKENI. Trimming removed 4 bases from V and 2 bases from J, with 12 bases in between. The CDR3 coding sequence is TGTGCCAGCTCACAAACAGGTTCTCCCTACGAGCAGTACTTC. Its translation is CASSQTGSPYEQYF.

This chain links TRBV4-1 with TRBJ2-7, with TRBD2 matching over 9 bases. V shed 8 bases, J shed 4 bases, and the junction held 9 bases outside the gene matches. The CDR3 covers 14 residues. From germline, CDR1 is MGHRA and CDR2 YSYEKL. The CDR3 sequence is CASSGRAGGYEQYF. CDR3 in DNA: TGCGCCAGCTCCGGGAGGGCGGGAGGGTACGAGCAGTACTTC.

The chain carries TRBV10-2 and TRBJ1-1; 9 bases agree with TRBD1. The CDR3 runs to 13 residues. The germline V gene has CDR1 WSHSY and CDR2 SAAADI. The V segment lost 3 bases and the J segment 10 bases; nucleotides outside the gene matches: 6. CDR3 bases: TGCGCCAGCAGTGAAACGGGACAGGGTGTAGCTTTCTTT. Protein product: CASSETGQGVAFF.

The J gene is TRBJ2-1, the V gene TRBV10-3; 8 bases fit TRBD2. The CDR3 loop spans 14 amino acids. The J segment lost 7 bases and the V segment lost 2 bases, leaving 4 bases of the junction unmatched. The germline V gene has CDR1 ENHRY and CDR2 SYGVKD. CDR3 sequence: CAISERGGGNEQFF. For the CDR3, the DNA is TGTGCCATCAGTGAGCGGGGGGGCGGGAATGAGCAGTTCTTC.

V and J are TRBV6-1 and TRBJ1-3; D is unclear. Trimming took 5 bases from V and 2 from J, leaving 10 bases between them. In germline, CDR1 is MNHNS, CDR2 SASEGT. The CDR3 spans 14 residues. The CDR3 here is CASSSREPGNTIYF. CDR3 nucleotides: TGTGCCAGCAGTTCGCGGGAGCCTGGAAACACCATATATTTT.

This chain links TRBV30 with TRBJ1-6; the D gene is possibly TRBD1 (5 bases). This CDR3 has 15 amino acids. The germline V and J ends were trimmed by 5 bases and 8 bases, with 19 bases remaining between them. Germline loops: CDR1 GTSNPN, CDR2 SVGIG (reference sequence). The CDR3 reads CAWGPPGGRHSPLHF. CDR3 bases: TGTGCCTGGGGTCCCCCCGGGGGACGACATTCACCCCTCCACTTT.

CDR3: CASSLSRTSASGELFF. In DNA form, the CDR3 reads TGCGCCAGCAGCTTGTCGAGGACTAGCGCGAGCGGGGAGCTGTTTTTT. The chain carries TRBV5-1 and TRBJ2-2, with TRBD2 matching over 9 bases. The CDR3 contains 16 residues. Losses at the gene ends were 1 base for V and 7 bases for J; bases not matched to a gene: 8. CDR1 SGHRS and CDR2 YFSETQ come from the germline V gene. The whole variable domain, filled in from reference TRBV5-1 and TRBJ2-2, reads KAGVTQTPRYLIKTRGQQVTLSCSPISGHRSVSWYQQTPGQGLQFLFEYFSETQRNKGNFPGRFSGRQFSNSRSEMNVSTLELGDSALYLCASSLSRTSASGELFFGEGSRLTVL.

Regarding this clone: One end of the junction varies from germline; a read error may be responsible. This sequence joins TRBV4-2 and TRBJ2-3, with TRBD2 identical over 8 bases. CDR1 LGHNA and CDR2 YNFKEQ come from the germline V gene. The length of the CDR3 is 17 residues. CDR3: CASRQGLLAGTTDTQYF. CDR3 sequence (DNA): TGTGCCAGCAGACAAGGACTCTTAGCGGGAACCACAGATACGCAGTATTTT.

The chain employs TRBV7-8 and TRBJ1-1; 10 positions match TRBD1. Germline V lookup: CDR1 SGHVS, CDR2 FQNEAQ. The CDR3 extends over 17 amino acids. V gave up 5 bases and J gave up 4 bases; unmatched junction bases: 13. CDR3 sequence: CASSLRGGTGVGTEAFF. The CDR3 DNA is TGTGCCAGCAGCCTTCGGGGGGGGACAGGGGTGGGCACTGAAGCTTTCTTT.

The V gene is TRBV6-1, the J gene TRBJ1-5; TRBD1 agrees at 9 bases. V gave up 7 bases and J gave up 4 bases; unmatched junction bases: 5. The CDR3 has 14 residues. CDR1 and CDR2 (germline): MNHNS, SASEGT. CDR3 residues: CASKGQGGNQPQHF. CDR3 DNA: TGTGCCAGCAAGGGACAGGGAGGGAATCAGCCCCAGCATTTT.

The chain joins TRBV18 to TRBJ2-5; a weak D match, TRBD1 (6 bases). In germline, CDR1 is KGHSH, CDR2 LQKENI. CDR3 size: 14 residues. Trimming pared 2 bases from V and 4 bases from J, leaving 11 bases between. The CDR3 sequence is CASSPTGLGETQYF. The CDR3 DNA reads TGTGCCAGCTCACCAACAGGGTTGGGAGAGACCCAGTACTTC. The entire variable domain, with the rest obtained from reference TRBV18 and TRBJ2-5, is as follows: NAGVMQNPRHLVRRRGQEARLRCSPMKGHSHVYWYRQLPEEGLKFMVYLQKENIIDESGMPKERFSAEFPKEGPSILRIQQVVRGDSAAYFCASSPTGLGETQYFGPGTRLLVL.

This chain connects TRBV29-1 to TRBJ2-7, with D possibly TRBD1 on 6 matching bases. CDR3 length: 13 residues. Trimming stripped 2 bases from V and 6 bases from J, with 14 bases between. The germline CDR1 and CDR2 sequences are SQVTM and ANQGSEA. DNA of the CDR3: TGCAGCGTTGAATCAGGGGTCGGGGCCGAGCAGTACTTC. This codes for CSVESGVGAEQYF.